The next 29 T cell receptor beta chains were all read from a single sample in a study of blood T cells in healthy people across ages (dated by TCRdb to about 2015). The library relied on 5' RACE. Instrument on record: Illumina HiSeq 2500. A second roughly 6 to 11 cycle PCR used a sample-barcoded 5' primer and a J-beta primer mix. Using fastp trimming at Q25 and MiXCR clonotype assembly, TCRdb reanalyzed the public sequencing data and kept in-frame beta chains. Every distinct CDR3 protein forms one entry, paired with its most common genes and DNA. Across this sample there are 1,500,000 or so distinct CDR3 sequences, with 55% to 75% seen only once. 6.5% to 8.5% of the sample is taken by the ten largest. The sample comprised blood. The receptors were sampled from a man in his late teens or twenties in good health.

A few counts support this clonotype. The V call is TRBV27, the J call TRBJ2-7; either TRBD1 or TRBD2 may supply D (5 bases each). V lost 4 bases to trimming and J lost 3 bases, with 19 bases between them. Germline V gene data show CDR1 as MNHEY and CDR2 as SMNVEV (reference sequence). This CDR3 has 16 amino acids. The CDR3 nucleotides read TGTGCCAGCAGTTCCCCGTATGGGGCGGGTGACTACGAGCAGTACTTC. Translated: CASSSPYGAGDYEQYF.

The gene calls are TRBV20-1 and TRBJ2-1; TRBD2 aligns across 10 bases. This CDR3 is 15 amino acids long. Unmatched junction bases numbered 7, after V lost 3 bases and J lost 5 bases. Looked up from germline, CDR1 is DFQATT and CDR2 is SNEGSKA (reference sequence). CDR3 amino acids: CSASDSSGGNNEQFF. In DNA form, the CDR3 reads TGCAGTGCTAGCGACTCTAGCGGGGGAAACAATGAGCAGTTCTTC.

The J gene is TRBJ2-2, the V gene TRBV3-1; no clear D. CDR1 is LGHDT and CDR2 is YNNKEL in the germline V gene (reference sequence). Trimming pared 5 bases from V and 3 bases from J, leaving 16 bases between. The CDR3 extends over 16 amino acids. CDR3 DNA sequence: TGTGCCAGCAGCAATCGGCGCCGCTTATACACCGGGGAGCTGTTTTTT. Encoded protein: CASSNRRRLYTGELFF.

This clonotype was seen more than once but under ten times. The V gene is TRBV20-1, the J gene TRBJ2-3, with TRBD2 as a possible D gene (6 bases). The germline V and J ends were trimmed by 4 bases and 3 bases, with 11 bases remaining between them. The CDR3 runs to 13 residues. Germline V gene lookup returns CDR1 DFQATT and CDR2 SNEGSKA (reference sequence). CDR3 amino acids: CSAKLANTDTQYF. CDR3 sequence (DNA): TGCAGTGCTAAACTAGCCAATACAGATACGCAGTATTTT.

In regard to this clonotype: This could be a read error, since a much larger clone is one nucleotide away. The rearrangement links TRBV4-3 to TRBJ2-7; the match to TRBD2 covers 11 bases. V lost 1 base, J lost 7 bases, and 9 bases stayed unmatched. Germline values: CDR1 LGHNA, CDR2 YSLEER. The CDR3 sequence is 16 residues long. CDR3: CASSQGLAGLYNEQYF. The CDR3 bases are TGCGCCAGCAGCCAAGGACTAGCGGGGCTGTACAATGAGCAGTACTTC.

The chain uses TRBV21-1 and TRBJ2-5; the tabulated D call, TRBD1, remains unverified against the DNA. TRBV21-1 corresponds to a pseudogene. CDR3 length: 15 residues. The CDR3 sequence: CASSPRWGAQETQYF. As DNA, the CDR3 is TGTGCCAGCAGCCCACGTTGGGGGGCGCAAGAGACCCAGTACTTC.

Many counts were recorded for this clonotype. The chain carries TRBV7-9 and TRBJ1-1; the D is unclear. The CDR3 contains 11 residues. Deletions cut 6 bases from V and 4 bases from J, with 6 bases between. CDR1 SEHNR and CDR2 FQNEAQ come from the germline V gene (reference sequence). This CDR3 is CASSLSTEAFF. CDR3 DNA sequence: TGTGCCAGCAGTTTGTCCACTGAAGCTTTCTTT.

The chain is built from TRBV12-3 or TRBV12-4 and TRBJ2-5; weak D call: TRBD2 (6 bases). V gave up 5 bases and J gave up 1 base, with 23 bases separating them. The CDR3 has 18 amino acids. CDR3 region: CASSTAHVRGASQETQYF. The CDR3 DNA reads TGTGCCAGCAGTACGGCCCACGTGCGGGGAGCCTCCCAAGAGACCCAGTACTTC.

The chain recombines TRBV7-2 with TRBJ2-5; 14 nucleotides line up with TRBD2. Unmatched junction bases numbered 8, after V lost 4 bases and J lost 4 bases. The CDR3 consists of 17 residues. The germline V gene encodes CDR1 SGHTA and CDR2 FQGNSA. The CDR3 sequence: CASSSRLAGGELETQYF. DNA of the CDR3: TGTGCCAGCAGCTCGAGACTAGCGGGAGGGGAGTTAGAGACCCAGTACTTC.

This chain uses TRBV25-1 with TRBJ1-6; D is ambiguous. V gave up 2 bases and J gave up 5 bases, with 4 bases separating them. The germline CDR1 and CDR2 sequences are MGHDK and SYGVNS. This CDR3 spans 13 amino acids. In DNA form, the CDR3 reads TGTGCCAGCAGTGAACTGAATAATTCACCCCTCCACTTT. Translation gives CASSELNNSPLHF.

On this clonotype itself: At one end the junction does not follow the germline gene, possibly because of a read error. This chain links TRBV7-6 with TRBJ2-2; perhaps TRBD2 as D (5 bases). The CDR3 length is 16 residues. The germline V gene encodes CDR1 SGHVS and CDR2 FNYEAQ. CDR3 nucleotide sequence: TGTGCCAGCAGCGTCCCCCGGGAAAAGAACACCGGGGAGCTGATTTTT. Its protein product is CASSVPREKNTGELIF.

This clonotype was picked up many times. The chain recombines TRBV29-1 with TRBJ2-4; unclear D gene. This CDR3 contains 12 residues. V lost 4 bases and J 5 bases, leaving 9 bases between the germline ends. Per germline, CDR1 SQVTM and CDR2 ANQGSEA. The CDR3 here is CSVGHSENIQYF. The CDR3 DNA is TGCAGCGTTGGTCACAGTGAAAACATTCAGTACTTC.

A remark on this clonotype: Being one base from a much bigger clone, this may be a read error. This chain joins TRBV3-1 and TRBJ1-1; D gene unclear. The germline CDR1 and CDR2 sequences are LGHDT and YNNKEL (reference sequence). V gave up 0 bases and J gave up 10 bases, with 12 bases separating them. This CDR3 spans 13 amino acids. Written as DNA, the CDR3 is TGTGCCAGCAGCCAAGATCGGGCAGGTCGAGCTTTCTTT. Translation: CASSQDRAGRAFF.

This chain connects TRBV20-1 to TRBJ2-7; no clear D. CDR1 and CDR2 from the germline V gene are DFQATT and SNEGSKA (reference sequence). V dropped 0 bases and J dropped 3 bases, with 18 bases sitting between them. The CDR3 covers 16 residues. This CDR3 reads CSARDAAAARNYEQYF. CDR3 nucleotide sequence: TGCAGTGCTAGAGATGCGGCGGCGGCGCGGAACTACGAGCAGTACTTC.

In this sample, this clonotype turned up a few times. This chain joins TRBV25-1 and TRBJ2-1, with D perhaps matching TRBD2 (7 bases). The CDR3 runs to 13 residues. Deletions cut 3 bases from V and 15 bases from J, with 18 bases between. Germline V gene sequence: CDR1 MGHDK, CDR2 SYGVNS. The chain's CDR3 is CASSDVGGAPLFF. Here the CDR3 DNA reads TGTGCCAGCAGTGATGTTGGGGGGGCCCCCCTGTTCTTC.

The CDR3 DNA reads as TGCGCCAGCAGCTACGCAACCGGGACGTCACTCTATGGCTACACCTTC. This encodes CASSYATGTSLYGYTF. This chain connects TRBV5-1 to TRBJ1-2; a weak D match, TRBD1 (5 bases). The V gene's germline CDR1 is SGHRS and CDR2 YFSETQ. V lost 3 bases and J 4 bases, leaving 19 bases between the germline ends. The length of the CDR3 is 16 residues.

This clonotype was observed a few times. The chain recombines TRBV29-1 with TRBJ2-2, with no clear D. V lost 6 bases and J 6 bases, leaving 11 bases between the germline ends. The germline CDR1 and CDR2 sequences are SQVTM and ANQGSEA. The CDR3 has 12 residues. CDR3 DNA: TGCAGCGTCAGCTCGGGTGCCGGGGAGCTGTTTTTT. Its protein product is CSVSSGAGELFF.

The CDR3 DNA follows: TGTGCCAGCAGTTACTCCACCCCTGTAGCGACCACCTACAATGAGCAGTTCTTC. It is translated as CASSYSTPVATTYNEQFF. The chain couples TRBV6-2 or TRBV6-3 to TRBJ2-1; weak D call: TRBD2 (5 bases). Trimming shortened V by 0 bases and J by 2 bases, and 17 bases separated the two germline ends. The CDR3 is 18 residues long. Germline-derived CDR1 and CDR2 are MNHEY and SVGEGT.

The rearrangement joins TRBV27 to TRBJ2-1, with D possibly matching TRBD1 (6 bases). The CDR3 runs 18 residues. V gave up 5 bases and J gave up 0 bases, with 20 bases separating them. Germline loops: CDR1 MNHEY, CDR2 SMNVEV (reference sequence). The CDR3 spells CASSLVGPVGGSYNEQFF. CDR3 nucleotides: TGTGCCAGCAGTCTTGTCGGGCCTGTAGGGGGCTCCTACAATGAGCAGTTCTTC.

Here the CDR3 DNA reads TGCAGCGTTGGGACCCTAGATGAGCAGTACTTC. Translated: CSVGTLDEQYF. J is TRBJ2-7 and V is TRBV29-1; D is unresolved. This CDR3 has 11 amino acids. CDR1 and CDR2 (germline): SQVTM, ANQGSEA. Trimming removed 4 bases from V and 7 bases from J, with 11 bases in between.

The chain joins TRBV25-1 to TRBJ1-4, with 9 bases that match TRBD1. CDR3 length: 15 residues. Losses at the gene ends were 1 base for V and 6 bases for J; bases not matched to a gene: 3. Looked up from germline, CDR1 is MGHDK and CDR2 is SYGVNS. In DNA, the CDR3 is TGTGCCAGCAGTGAATTGGGGACAGGGTATGAAAAACTGTTTTTT. Translation: CASSELGTGYEKLFF.

This clonotype has a count of ten or more. The chain joins TRBV6-4 to TRBJ2-7; possibly TRBD1 or TRBD2 for D (5 bases each). From germline, CDR1 is MRHNA and CDR2 SNTAGT. Trimming stripped 5 bases from V and 0 bases from J, with 11 bases between. CDR3 length: 14 residues. The CDR3 spells CASSPLGGSYEQYF. The CDR3 region has the DNA TGTGCCAGCAGTCCACTTGGGGGCTCCTACGAGCAGTACTTC.

The chain has TRBV29-1 and TRBJ2-3; 9 positions agree with TRBD2. This CDR3 is built from 13 residues. Per germline, CDR1 SQVTM and CDR2 ANQGSEA. With 4 bases clipped from V and 6 bases from J, the junction kept 5 bases outside the gene matches. This CDR3 reads CSVGGAGGDTQYF. Here the CDR3 DNA reads TGCAGCGTTGGAGGGGCGGGAGGGGATACGCAGTATTTT.

This clonotype was recorded a few times. V gene TRBV6-2 or TRBV6-3 combines with J gene TRBJ2-3, with 8 bases identical to TRBD2. The CDR3 loop spans 13 amino acids. Germline V lookup: CDR1 MNHEY, CDR2 SVGEGT. The junction had 5 bases not matched to a gene; V was cut back by 6 bases and J by 6 bases. The CDR3 region has the DNA TGTGCCAGCAGCCTGACTAGCGTGGATACGCAGTATTTT. Amino acid sequence: CASSLTSVDTQYF.

The rearrangement uses TRBV10-3 and TRBJ2-7, with a tentative D call TRBD2 (5 bases). The V and J ends lost 4 bases and 4 bases respectively, with 14 bases between them. The CDR3 runs 14 residues. Per germline, CDR1 ENHRY and CDR2 SYGVKD. The CDR3 DNA follows: TGTGCCATCAGTGGTAGGGTGGAGGCTTACGAGCAGTACTTC. It specifies CAISGRVEAYEQYF.

The chain employs TRBV20-1 and TRBJ2-7; tentative D call: TRBD1 (6 bases). The CDR3 runs to 12 residues. V shed 7 bases and J shed 4 bases, with 14 bases lying between them. Germline CDR1 is DFQATT and CDR2 is SNEGSKA (reference sequence). The chain's CDR3 is CSGARGSYEQYF. The CDR3, as DNA: TGCAGTGGTGCCAGGGGAAGTTACGAGCAGTACTTC.

A single count supports this clonotype. The V call is TRBV11-2, the J call TRBJ2-1; D possibly corresponds to TRBD2 (7 bases). The CDR3 sequence is 16 residues long. CDR1 and CDR2 (germline): SGHAT, FQNNGV. Trimming cost V 4 bases and J 5 bases, with 18 bases left between them. In DNA, the CDR3 is TGTGCCAGCAGCTGGGGGGGGCGGGCCATAGACAATGAGCAGTTCTTC. As protein: CASSWGGRAIDNEQFF.

The chain carries TRBV20-1 and TRBJ1-5; tentatively, D is TRBD1 (5 bases). The CDR3 is 16 amino acids. The germline CDR1 and CDR2 sequences are DFQATT and SNEGSKA (reference sequence). V dropped 0 bases and J dropped 3 bases, with 15 bases sitting between them. The CDR3 coding sequence is TGCAGTGCTAGAGATTCCCAAGACAGTTCCAATCAGCCCCAGCATTTT. Residues: CSARDSQDSSNQPQHF.

This clonotype was found a few times. CDR3 nucleotides: TGCGCCAGCAGCCAAGGGCGCGCGGTAGCCAAAAACATTCAGTACTTC. Protein sequence: CASSQGRAVAKNIQYF. The J gene is TRBJ2-4, the V gene TRBV4-1; D unresolved. The length of the CDR3 is 16 residues. Trimming took 1 base from V and 0 from J, leaving 10 bases between them. Germline CDR1 is MGHRA and CDR2 is YSYEKL.